This T cell receptor beta chain comes out of a study of T cells in Graves' hyperthyroidism and ophthalmopathy. Whole-study findings and limits: By a 13 V-J model, ophthalmopathy was set apart from stable hyperthyroidism. The model predicted ophthalmopathy a median around 6.5 months before onset.

Looked up from germline, CDR1 is MNHEY and CDR2 is SVGEGT. Trimming took 2 bases from V and 0 from J, leaving 8 bases between them. The CDR3 runs to 16 residues. There are many counts of this clonotype. Its antigen is still unknown. RNA transcripts yielded amplified TCR beta CDR3 regions. HTBI primers drove first-round RT-PCR of the TCR CDR3. A single record per CDR3 protein comes from TCRdb applying MiXCR to the multiplex PCR reads. This sample has 90,000 to 120,000 distinct CDR3 sequences; approximately 15% occur once, and the top ten carry 35% to 45%. This chain links TRBV6-2 or TRBV6-3 with TRBJ1-6; D gene unclear. Sequenced sample: blood. The receptor's source is a woman aged 45-59 years with Graves' hyperthyroidism. CDR3 sequence: CASSYGRSSYNSPLHF. CDR3 nucleotide sequence: TGTGCCAGCAGTTACGGCAGGAGCTCCTATAATTCACCCCTCCACTTT.